Listed here is a single T cell receptor (beta chain). Its cognate antigen has yet to be identified. A much larger clone differs from this one at a single base, so this may be a read error. The sample is drawn from a study of prognosis after radiotherapy for stage I lung cancer (dated by TCRdb to the early 2020s). About the study as a whole: Between early 2018 and early 2019, about 20 stage I NSCLC patients were enrolled in Nanjing, China. Peripheral blood TCR beta repertoires were profiled in stage I NSCLC patients before and after stereotactic body radiotherapy, and the repertoires were related to distant failure. SBRT was given in 3 to 5 fractions with a biologically effective dose of at least 100 Gy, using image-guided IMRT or VMAT. A total of around 38 blood samples from some 20 patients were sequenced, with one sample obtained before and one obtained after SBRT for each patient. Squamous cell carcinoma histology was identified in seven patients, and adenocarcinoma histology was identified in roughly eleven patients. After SBRT, distant metastases developed in about 20% of the 19 patients at a median of around 7 months, while the remaining 15 patients had no significant progression. Concurrent therapy was not administered to any patient alongside SBRT. Ages in the cohort of approximately 14 men and about 6 women ranged from roughly 53 to 84 years, with a median of 74. Every patient was regarded as medically inoperable, because of comorbidities in 11 to 12 cases and refusal of surgery in six to eight cases. Fourteen of the patients presented with newly diagnosed primary stage I lung tumors; roughly 5 had oligometastatic NSCLC following surgical resection of the primary tumor. Study-level results and caveats: The small cohort and short follow-up limited the study, so independent validation of the findings is needed. Differences by metastasis status were reportedly seen in TRBV and TRBJ usage frequencies, involving two V genes at baseline and, after SBRT, nine or ten V genes and two J genes. Whether the expanded TCR clones were tumor-specific was not determined. All reported P values were unadjusted for multiple comparisons. Post-SBRT Shannon entropy and its change from baseline were lower in patients who developed distant metastases; baseline Shannon entropy was not associated with metastases. Unique TCR clone counts fell after SBRT (median about 9,300 before versus roughly 6,900 after; Wilcoxon paired P=0.011).

Two rounds of multiplex PCR were performed to amplify the TCR beta CDR3 region from genomic DNA. In the first round of PCR, primers specific to each TRBV and TRBJ gene were used, and the primer sequences are filed in Chinese patent CN105087789A. Universal primers were used in the second PCR round. The Roche High Pure PCR Template Preparation Kit was used to extract genomic DNA from the frozen PBMCs. The libraries underwent paired-end sequencing with 151 bp reads on an Illumina HiSeq 3000. For the original study's pipeline: CutAdapt was used to remove raw reads lacking the multiplex PCR primer sequences. High-quality paired reads were merged into contigs with PEAR. TRB V, D and J gene segments were assigned to each contig with MiXCR by alignment to reference sequences. To remove sequencing errors, CDR3 sequences were clustered according to base quality and sequence similarity. Shannon entropy normalized by the natural log of productive TCR sequence number was used as the measure of diversity. One minus Shannon entropy divided by the natural log of the number of unique clonotypes was used as the definition of clonality. Progression-free survival cut-offs for repertoire metrics were chosen using the Youden index of ROC curves, with analyses run in R 3.5.3. The public reads were run again by TCRdb, first through fastp at Q25 and then through MiXCR, and only productive beta chains were kept. Every distinct CDR3 protein forms one entry, paired with its most common genes and DNA. The authors' filters were not applied to this entry. Within this sample are around 60,000 distinct CDR3 sequences, with 26% of them counted one time only. The biggest ten clones account for around 8.1% of the sample.

All patients had node-negative disease on CT and PET/CT, and none had a history of other malignancies or had previously received chemotherapy or radiotherapy. At each of two time points, around 6 milliliters of peripheral venous blood were collected into EDTA tubes. PBMCs were isolated by Ficoll-Paque Plus density-gradient centrifugation. Samples were stored at -80°C immediately after collection until analysis. The starting material was PBMCs, obtained before or after stereotactic body radiation therapy (not recorded which). The sequence was collected from a donor aged 50 or older with non-small cell lung cancer.

Here is the DNA: TGCAGTGCTAGAGATCACCACCGGGGCAACAAGAACACTGAAGCTTTCTTT. Its translation reads: CSARDHHRGNKNTEAFF. The rearrangement combines TRBV20-1 with TRBJ1-1; the D region possibly corresponds to TRBD1 (5 bases align). Spanning cysteine to phenylalanine, the CDR3 consists of 17 amino acids. The entry retains the CDR3 DNA only, 51 bases that are in frame from base 1. Taken from the germline V gene (reference sequence), the CDR1 and CDR2 loops are DFQATT and SNEGSKA. The V end loses 0 bases and the J end loses 1 base, and a stretch of 18 bases separates them.